These 18 T cell receptor beta chains came from one sample sequenced in a study of blood T cell repertoires in COVID-19. TCRdb keeps only in-frame clones here, not all; method: immunoSEQ multiplex PCR. The profile shows about 200,000 clones, around 80% of them singletons. The source material was peripheral blood. The receptor source for this set is a human donor in a cohort sampled during active COVID-19.

The chain is built from TRBV21-1 and TRBJ2-2; TRBD1, as called in the table, went unchecked against the DNA. TRBV21-1 is labeled a pseudogene. This CDR3 contains 13 residues. CDR3 residues: CARTGAHTGELFF. CDR3 coding DNA: TGTGCCCGAACAGGGGCACACACCGGGGAGCTGTTTTTT.

The chain recombines TRBV29-1 with TRBJ2-5; D possibly corresponds to TRBD1 (6 bases). Germline V gene sequence: CDR1 SQVTM, CDR2 ANQGSEA. Trimming removed 6 bases from V and 0 bases from J, with 14 bases in between. This CDR3 is 14 amino acids long. The CDR3 here is CSVGTGPNQETQYF. CDR3 DNA sequence: TGCAGCGTCGGAACAGGGCCGAACCAAGAGACCCAGTACTTC. The full variable domain, rest sourced from reference TRBV29-1 and TRBJ2-5, is SAVISQKPSRDICQRGTSLTIQCQVDSQVTMMFWYRQQPGQSLTLIATANQGSEATYESGFVIDKFPISRPNLTFSTLTVSNMSPEDSSIYLCSVGTGPNQETQYFGPGTRLLVL.

This sequence joins TRBV10-1 and TRBJ1-5, with D perhaps TRBD1 (6 bases). CDR1 WNHNN and CDR2 SYGVQD come from the germline V gene (reference sequence). The CDR3 is 14 amino acids. Trimming shortened V by 6 bases and J by 0 bases, and 9 bases separated the two germline ends. DNA for the CDR3: TGCGCCAGCAGGGGGACATTTAGCAATCAGCCCCAGCATTTT. It codes for CASRGTFSNQPQHF.

The count of this clone is one. The chain carries TRBV27 and TRBJ2-6; D might be TRBD1 (6 bases). Germline V gives CDR1 MNHEY, CDR2 SMNVEV (reference sequence). Trimming shortened V by 6 bases and J by 0 bases, and 12 bases separated the two germline ends. The CDR3 covers 16 residues. Here the CDR3 DNA reads TGTGCCAGCAGATTTTTAGGGGGCTCTGGGGCCAACGTCCTGACTTTC. As protein: CASRFLGGSGANVLTF.

Ten or more counts support this clone. The V call is TRBV7-9, the J call TRBJ2-2; D perhaps matches TRBD1 (6 bases). The germline CDR1 and CDR2 sequences are SEHNR and FQNEAQ (reference sequence). This CDR3 spans 16 amino acids. Between the trimmed V and J ends, which lost 5 bases and 5 bases, there was a span of 18 bases. The CDR3 sequence is CASSHTGPLGTGELFF. The CDR3 region has the DNA TGTGCCAGCAGCCACACAGGGCCTCTGGGGACCGGGGAGCTGTTTTTT.

The chain couples TRBV24-1 to TRBJ2-1, with D possibly matching TRBD2 (6 bases). Trimming left V 0 bases short and J 9 bases short, with 14 bases between. Germline V gene lookup returns CDR1 KGHDR and CDR2 SFDVKD. The CDR3 spans 15 residues. For the CDR3, the DNA is TGTGCCACCAGTGATTTGGGGCGGGCGGGAAGTGAGCAGTTCTTC. Its translation is CATSDLGRAGSEQFF.

This clone was observed a handful of times. This sequence joins TRBV19 and TRBJ1-2, with D perhaps matching TRBD1 (6 bases). The V gene lost 5 bases and the J gene lost 5 bases, with 9 bases spanning the gap. The CDR3 is made up of 12 amino acids. Germline CDR1 and CDR2: LNHDA and SQIVND (reference sequence). CDR3: CASSWDIYGYTF. As DNA, the CDR3 is TGTGCCAGTAGTTGGGACATTTATGGCTACACCTTC.

This clone occurred a few times. CDR3 coding DNA: TGCGCCAGCACTTTGACTAGCGGGGGGAGCAATGAGCAGTTCTTC. Translation gives CASTLTSGGSNEQFF. The rearrangement uses TRBV5-1 and TRBJ2-1; the match to TRBD2 covers 13 bases. Germline CDR1 SGHRS, CDR2 YFSETQ. V lost 6 bases, J lost 6 bases, and 6 bases stayed unmatched. The CDR3 is 15 residues long.

This rearrangement joins TRBV5-1 to TRBJ2-2; weak D call: TRBD1 (5 bases). The CDR3 sequence is 16 residues long. The V and J ends lost 3 bases and 3 bases respectively, with 15 bases between them. The germline gives CDR1 SGHRS, CDR2 YFSETQ. The CDR3 DNA follows: TGCGCCAGCAGCTACCGGAGCAGGGCTGACACCGGGGAGCTGTTTTTT. This translates into CASSYRSRADTGELFF.

This chain uses TRBV6-5 with TRBJ1-1; D not certain. Trimming removed 7 bases at V and 5 bases at J, with 5 bases between. The germline V gene encodes CDR1 MNHEY and CDR2 SVGAGI. The CDR3 consists of 10 residues. CDR3 loop: CASTTTEAFF. The CDR3 DNA reads as TGTGCCAGCACGACAACTGAAGCTTTCTTT.

V is TRBV28 and J is TRBJ2-7; 9 bases are a match to TRBD2. Per the germline V gene, CDR1 is MDHEN and CDR2 is SYDVKM. The V gene end was trimmed by 5 bases and the J gene end by 2 bases; junction bases not matched to a gene: 16. The CDR3 contains 18 residues. The DNA of the CDR3 is TGTGCCAGCAGTATCTGGGGGTTACGCGGCGGGAGGGCCTACGAGCAGTACTTC. Protein product: CASSIWGLRGGRAYEQYF.

The V gene is TRBV27, the J gene TRBJ1-6, with a weak D call TRBD1 (6 bases). Trimming pared 2 bases from V and 4 bases from J, leaving 18 bases between. The germline V gene encodes CDR1 MNHEY and CDR2 SMNVEV (reference sequence). This CDR3 region has 18 residues. DNA of the CDR3: TGTGCCAGCAGTTTAAGAGTACAGGGCAGATCATATAATTCACCCCTCCACTTT. It specifies CASSLRVQGRSYNSPLHF.

This clone has a single count. The chain recombines TRBV5-1 with TRBJ2-3; 7 nucleotides match TRBD1. This CDR3 region has 13 residues. Unmatched junction bases numbered 4, after V lost 5 bases and J lost 4 bases. Germline V gene lookup returns CDR1 SGHRS and CDR2 YFSETQ. The DNA of the CDR3 is TGCGCCAGCAGTACAGGGGCGGCAGATACGCAGTATTTT. Its translation: CASSTGAADTQYF.

The chain is built from TRBV5-1 and TRBJ2-3; 7 bases match TRBD1. V was pared by 3 bases and J by 2 bases, with 6 bases of the junction left unmatched. Germline CDR1 reads SGHRS; CDR2 reads YFSETQ. CDR3 size: 15 residues. The CDR3 reads CASSWQTGTTDTQYF. CDR3 coding DNA: TGCGCCAGCAGCTGGCAGACAGGGACCACAGATACGCAGTATTTT.

This chain connects TRBV4-1 to TRBJ2-7; 7 bases agree with TRBD1. The CDR3 covers 15 residues. The germline gives CDR1 MGHRA, CDR2 YSYEKL. J lost 0 bases, V lost 2 bases, and 4 bases had no gene match. CDR3 coding DNA: TGCGCCAGCAGCCAAACGGGACAGCACTCCTACGAGCAGTACTTC. Its translation is CASSQTGQHSYEQYF.

The chain recombines TRBV12-1 with TRBJ1-1; no DNA check was done on the table's D call, TRBD1. TRBV12-1 is tagged as a pseudogene. This CDR3 is 17 amino acids long. The CDR3 region has the DNA TGTGCCAGCAGCTTTGATAACCCGACAGGGAGGAACACTGAAGCTTTCTTT. This sequence encodes CASSFDNPTGRNTEAFF.

The V call is TRBV28, the J call TRBJ2-2, with 8 bases fitting TRBD1. Germline assignment: CDR1 MDHEN and CDR2 SYDVKM. With 6 bases clipped from V and 7 bases from J, the junction kept 16 bases outside the gene matches. This CDR3 has 17 amino acids. CDR3 nucleotide sequence: TGTGCCAGCAGCCCCTTAACGAGGACAGGGTCGGGCGGGGAGCTGTTTTTT. Translation gives CASSPLTRTGSGGELFF.

The rearrangement uses TRBV19 and TRBJ2-1; 16 nucleotides agree with TRBD2. Germline loops: CDR1 LNHDA, CDR2 SQIVND (reference sequence). The V and J ends lost 6 bases and 8 bases, in that order; junction bases with no gene match: 4. CDR3 size: 15 residues. As DNA, the CDR3 is TGTGCCAGTAGGAAGGGACTAGCGGGAGGGGATGAGCAGTTCTTC. Translated: CASRKGLAGGDEQFF.